Presented here are 32 T cell receptor beta chains from one specimen sequenced in a study of blood T cell repertoires in COVID-19. Profiled with immunoSEQ multiplex PCR; TCRdb holds only in-frame clones, not every one. This table has approximately 52,000 clones, less than 95% appearing once. The specimen sequenced was peripheral blood. These receptors came from a man between 45 and 60 years old with acute or convalescent COVID-19.

The J gene is TRBJ2-1, the V gene TRBV3-1 (or the pseudogene TRBV3-2); 9 nucleotides line up with TRBD2. After removal of 3 bases from V and 6 bases from J, the junction contained 3 bases not matched to a gene. CDR1 is LGHDT and CDR2 is YNNKEL in the germline V gene (reference sequence). This CDR3 contains 14 residues. The CDR3 coding sequence is TGTGCCAGCAGCCATCTGCGGGGGGGCAATGAGCAGTTCTTC. It specifies CASSHLRGGNEQFF.

The chain recombines TRBV27 with TRBJ2-7; 13 bases match TRBD2. The CDR3 sequence is 17 residues long. J was trimmed by 3 bases and V by 5 bases; bases with no gene match: 10. Germline CDR1 and CDR2: MNHEY and SMNVEV (reference sequence). In DNA, the CDR3 is TGTGCCAGCAGTCAACAGAAGGGACTAGCGGGGAACTACGAGCAGTACTTC. Translated: CASSQQKGLAGNYEQYF.

The V gene is TRBV5-1, the J gene TRBJ2-6; TRBD1 is a possible D gene (6 bases). Germline lookup yields CDR1 SGHRS and CDR2 YFSETQ. The V gene lost 0 bases and the J gene lost 1 base, with 26 bases spanning the gap. This CDR3 comprises 22 residues. DNA of the CDR3: TGCGCCAGCAGCTTGGAGGCTACAATCAGGGGAATACTCGAATCTGGGGCCAACGTCCTGACTTTC. This sequence encodes CASSLEATIRGILESGANVLTF.

CDR3 loop: CASRPQGVMNTEAFF. For the CDR3, the DNA is TGTGCCAGCAGGCCACAGGGGGTAATGAACACTGAAGCTTTCTTT. The chain couples TRBV2 to TRBJ1-1, with 8 bases lining up with TRBD1. This CDR3 has 15 residues. CDR1 is SNHLY and CDR2 is FYNNEI in the germline V gene. The junction had 6 bases not matched to a gene; V was cut back by 6 bases and J by 0 bases.

This rearrangement joins TRBV18 to TRBJ2-7, with 16 positions matching TRBD2. The CDR3 spans 19 residues. The germline V gene has CDR1 KGHSH and CDR2 LQKENI. V lost 5 bases to trimming and J lost 1 base; unmatched junction nucleotides: 11. The CDR3 sequence: CASSVFPGLAGGSSYEQYF. The DNA of the CDR3 is TGTGCCAGCTCAGTTTTCCCGGGACTAGCGGGGGGGAGTTCCTACGAGCAGTACTTC. The variable domain in full, completed from reference TRBV18 and TRBJ2-7, reads NAGVMQNPRHLVRRRGQEARLRCSPMKGHSHVYWYRQLPEEGLKFMVYLQKENIIDESGMPKERFSAEFPKEGPSILRIQQVVRGDSAAYFCASSVFPGLAGGSSYEQYFGPGTRLTVT.

This chain connects TRBV25-1 to TRBJ1-1; D unclear. The CDR3 extends over 15 amino acids. Per the germline V gene, CDR1 is MGHDK and CDR2 is SYGVNS. V was shortened by 5 bases and J by 3 bases, with 16 bases between the two germline ends. CDR3 coding DNA: TGTGCCAGCAGTCTTCTGGGCACCCTGGACACTGAAGCTTTCTTT. It encodes CASSLLGTLDTEAFF.

The chain links TRBV27 to TRBJ1-5; 8 bases line up with TRBD1. After removal of 5 bases from V and 4 bases from J, the junction contained 4 bases not matched to a gene. From germline, CDR1 is MNHEY and CDR2 SMNVEV (reference sequence). The CDR3 runs to 14 residues. CDR3 in amino acids: CASSPNRGNQPQHF. The CDR3 DNA follows: TGTGCCAGCAGTCCTAACAGGGGGAATCAGCCCCAGCATTTT.

The CDR3 spells CSVLRRTSGITDTQYF. DNA of the CDR3: TGCAGCGTTCTGCGGCGGACTAGCGGGATCACAGATACGCAGTATTTT. This chain joins TRBV29-1 and TRBJ2-3; 12 bases map to TRBD2. After removal of 5 bases from V and 2 bases from J, the junction contained 8 bases not matched to a gene. Looked up from germline, CDR1 is SQVTM and CDR2 is ANQGSEA. The CDR3 has 16 residues.

This clone was counted once. The chain is built from TRBV19 and TRBJ1-5; 7 bases are shared with TRBD1. The ends lost 9 bases at V and 4 bases at J; junction bases unmatched: 6. Per germline, CDR1 LNHDA and CDR2 SQIVND (reference sequence). This CDR3 spans 13 amino acids. The DNA for the CDR3 is TGTGCCAGCGGACAGGCACAAAATCAGCCCCAGCATTTT. This translates into CASGQAQNQPQHF.

V and J are TRBV6-5 and TRBJ1-1; possible D gene TRBD1, 5 bases. CDR1 is MNHEY and CDR2 is SVGAGI in the germline V gene. The CDR3 length is 14 residues. Trimming left V 8 bases short and J 0 bases short, with 13 bases between. The DNA for the CDR3 is TGTGCCAGCCTTCCAGGGCCCGTGAACACTGAAGCTTTCTTT. This translates into CASLPGPVNTEAFF.

CDR3 bases: TGTGCCAGTAGTATTCAGGGGGTGGGCACTGAAGCTTTCTTT. Residues: CASSIQGVGTEAFF. The chain couples TRBV19 to TRBJ1-1; 7 positions match TRBD1. CDR1 and CDR2 (germline): LNHDA, SQIVND (reference sequence). V lost 3 bases to trimming and J lost 4 bases; unmatched junction nucleotides: 5. The CDR3 covers 14 residues.

This clone has only a few counts. The chain carries TRBV30 and TRBJ1-1, with D perhaps TRBD1 (5 bases). This CDR3 contains 16 residues. Per germline, CDR1 GTSNPN and CDR2 SVGIG (reference sequence). V lost 3 bases and J 0 bases, leaving 17 bases between the germline ends. CDR3 sequence reads: CAWRLRGARMNTEAFF. The DNA for the CDR3 is TGTGCCTGGAGGTTGCGTGGGGCGCGTATGAACACTGAAGCTTTCTTT.

The chain has TRBV18 and TRBJ1-1, with TRBD1 identical over 8 bases. The CDR3 length is 14 residues. V lost 6 bases to trimming and J lost 2 bases; unmatched junction nucleotides: 5. CDR1 and CDR2 from the germline V gene are KGHSH and LQKENI. CDR3 DNA sequence: TGTGCCAGCTCCCTCGGACAGGGTAACACTGAAGCTTTCTTT. Protein sequence: CASSLGQGNTEAFF.

This rearrangement joins TRBV11-2 to TRBJ2-2; a weak D match, TRBD2 (5 bases). V lost 6 bases and J 5 bases, leaving 10 bases between the germline ends. The germline V gene has CDR1 SGHAT and CDR2 FQNNGV. The CDR3 is 13 residues long. CDR3: CASSPTRTGELFF. In DNA, the CDR3 is TGTGCCAGCAGTCCAACTAGGACCGGGGAGCTGTTTTTT.

This chain uses TRBV6-1 with TRBJ2-7, with 10 bases that match TRBD2. The V and J ends lost 2 bases and 2 bases, in that order; junction bases with no gene match: 15. Per germline, CDR1 MNHNS and CDR2 SASEGT. The length of the CDR3 is 19 residues. CDR3 sequence (DNA): TGTGCCAGCAGTGAATCGGGGGGGCTAGCGGGAGACCGCGCCTACGAGCAGTACTTC. Translated, it gives CASSESGGLAGDRAYEQYF.

This clone was seen only a few times. The chain has TRBV5-3 and TRBJ1-1; no clear D. TRBV5-3 belongs to the ORF category, with a function that is uncertain. The CDR3 loop spans 14 amino acids. Trimming shortened V by 2 bases and J by 3 bases, and 11 bases separated the two germline ends. This CDR3 reads CARSFPCQYTEAFF. DNA for the CDR3: TGTGCCAGAAGCTTCCCGTGCCAGTACACTGAAGCTTTCTTT.

The rearrangement uses TRBV5-6 and TRBJ1-4; maybe TRBD1 (6 bases). Germline assignment: CDR1 SGHDT and CDR2 YYEEEE. The CDR3 is made up of 15 amino acids. With 5 bases removed from V and 11 bases from J, the gap between germline ends came to 22 bases. DNA of the CDR3: TGTGCCAGCAGTACCGGACAGACGTCTGGGTGGAAACTGTTTTTT. This gives the protein CASSTGQTSGWKLFF.

The genes are TRBV6-5 and TRBJ2-7, with 8 bases that match TRBD1. V shed 8 bases, J shed 7 bases, and the junction held 10 bases outside the gene matches. This CDR3 is built from 13 residues. Germline CDR1 and CDR2: MNHEY and SVGAGI. The CDR3 reads CASGTGGPREQYF. CDR3 DNA sequence: TGTGCCAGCGGGACAGGAGGACCCCGGGAGCAGTACTTC.

The chain employs TRBV5-4 and TRBJ1-2; 9 bases agree with TRBD1. Germline CDR1 is SGHNT and CDR2 is YYREEE (reference sequence). The ends lost 0 bases at V and 2 bases at J; junction bases unmatched: 8. This CDR3 contains 17 residues. CDR3: CASSLGGTGPLNYGYTF. The CDR3 bases are TGTGCCAGCAGCTTGGGGGGGACAGGGCCATTGAACTATGGCTACACCTTC.

The V and J genes are TRBV11-2 and TRBJ2-7, with TRBD1 as a possible D gene (5 bases). Germline V lookup: CDR1 SGHAT, CDR2 FQNNGV. Trimming took off 1 base at V and 5 bases at J, with 15 bases between the two ends. This CDR3 has 15 amino acids. The CDR3 sequence: CASSLVVPSRDEQYF. The DNA for the CDR3 is TGTGCCAGCAGCTTAGTCGTACCCAGCAGGGACGAGCAGTACTTC.

The CDR3 DNA reads TGTGCCACCAGTGTAACTCCGGGACTAGCGGGGGGTTCATCCCAAGAGACCCAGTACTTC. Its translation: CATSVTPGLAGGSSQETQYF. The chain is built from TRBV24-1 and TRBJ2-5; 15 bases fit TRBD2. Germline lookup yields CDR1 KGHDR and CDR2 SFDVKD. This CDR3 has 20 residues. The V segment lost 5 bases and the J segment 1 base; nucleotides outside the gene matches: 13.

The chain links TRBV19 to TRBJ2-2; 8 bases align to TRBD2. The CDR3 contains 17 residues. Germline trimming cut 0 bases from V and 2 bases from J; bases unmatched to any gene: 5. The germline gives CDR1 LNHDA, CDR2 SQIVND (reference sequence). The CDR3 coding sequence is TGTGCCAGTAGTATAGATTGGCGGGGGGTTAACACCGGGGAGCTGTTTTTT. It specifies CASSIDWRGVNTGELFF.

The chain employs TRBV19 and TRBJ2-7; 7 bases match TRBD2. V shed 3 bases, J shed 5 bases, and the junction held 4 bases outside the gene matches. This CDR3 has 13 amino acids. CDR1 is LNHDA, CDR2 SQIVND, per germline (reference sequence). In DNA form, the CDR3 reads TGTGCCAGTAGTATGGGGGGGTTCAACGAGCAGTACTTC. Encoded protein: CASSMGGFNEQYF.

This clone was seen a few times. The chain joins TRBV11-2 to TRBJ1-6; D is ambiguous. The germline gives CDR1 SGHAT, CDR2 FQNNGV. CDR3 length equals 14 residues. Trimming cost V 4 bases and J 10 bases, with 14 bases left between them. CDR3 sequence: CASSSGITESPLHF. CDR3 DNA sequence: TGTGCCAGCAGCTCCGGGATCACGGAATCACCCCTCCACTTT.

The chain has TRBV7-9 and TRBJ1-2; 8 bases align to TRBD1. CDR3 length: 13 amino acids. J lost 5 bases, V lost 7 bases, and 6 bases had no gene match. Germline assignment: CDR1 SEHNR and CDR2 FQNEAQ (reference sequence). The CDR3 reads CASTRTGRYGYTF. The DNA for the CDR3 is TGTGCCAGCACCAGGACAGGGAGGTATGGCTACACCTTC.

The DNA of the CDR3 is TGTGCCAGTAGACCCGGGACAGGGGGCCCCGGGGAGCTGTTTTTT. As protein: CASRPGTGGPGELFF. The V call is TRBV19, the J call TRBJ2-2; 12 bases are shared with TRBD1. CDR1 LNHDA and CDR2 SQIVND come from the germline V gene (reference sequence). This CDR3 is 15 amino acids long. The trim removed 6 bases at V and 6 bases at J, leaving 5 bases unmatched.

This chain links TRBV14 with TRBJ1-6; the D is unclear. V lost 3 bases, J lost 9 bases, and 3 bases lay in between. Looked up from germline, CDR1 is SGHDN and CDR2 is FVKESK. The CDR3 runs 11 residues. CDR3 sequence: CASSHGSPLHF. The DNA for the CDR3 is TGTGCCAGCAGCCACGGTTCACCCCTCCACTTT.

V and J are TRBV7-2 and TRBJ1-5; the match to TRBD1 covers 8 bases. CDR3 length: 16 amino acids. CDR1 and CDR2 from the germline V gene are SGHTA and FQGNSA. The trim removed 2 bases at V and 4 bases at J, leaving 7 bases unmatched. The CDR3 bases are TGTGCCAGCAGCTTAAACGGACAGGGTATTAATCAGCCCCAGCATTTT. It encodes CASSLNGQGINQPQHF.

The CDR3 here is CASSLRRGNEQFF. The DNA of the CDR3 is TGTGCCAGCAGTTTGCGCAGGGGGAATGAGCAGTTCTTC. The V and J genes are TRBV28 and TRBJ2-1; 7 bases match TRBD1. The CDR3 extends over 13 amino acids. The germline V gene has CDR1 MDHEN and CDR2 SYDVKM. V lost 3 bases, J lost 7 bases, and 3 bases stayed unmatched. Filled out from reference TRBV28 and TRBJ2-1, the complete variable domain reads DVKVTQSSRYLVKRTGEKVFLECVQDMDHENMFWYRQDPGLGLRLIYFSYDVKMKEKGDIPEGYSVSREKKERFSLILESASTNQTSMYLCASSLRRGNEQFFGPGTRLTVL.

The rearrangement joins TRBV28 to TRBJ1-1; the D gene is possibly TRBD1 (5 bases). The germline CDR1 and CDR2 sequences are MDHEN and SYDVKM. CDR3 length equals 15 residues. The V and J ends lost 6 bases and 1 base respectively, with 15 bases between them. CDR3 region: CASSLFGAGNTEAFF. The CDR3 DNA follows: TGTGCCAGCAGCCTTTTTGGGGCAGGGAACACTGAAGCTTTCTTT.

The chain has TRBV9 and TRBJ2-7, with D possibly TRBD2 on 7 matching bases. This CDR3 has 16 amino acids. Germline assignment: CDR1 SGDLS and CDR2 YYNGEE. Deletions cut 0 bases from V and 2 bases from J, with 15 bases between. CDR3 DNA: TGTGCCAGCAGCGTAGACCCCACAGGGACTACCTACGAGCAGTACTTC. Translated, it gives CASSVDPTGTTYEQYF.

The chain carries TRBV5-1 and TRBJ2-3; a weak D match, TRBD1 (6 bases). The CDR3 runs to 15 residues. V was shortened by 4 bases and J by 4 bases, with 16 bases between the two germline ends. Germline V gives CDR1 SGHRS, CDR2 YFSETQ. The CDR3 region has the DNA TGCGCCAGCAGCCTCCAGGGGCAGGTAGCAGATACGCAGTATTTT. Residues: CASSLQGQVADTQYF.